The rows below give T cell receptor beta chains drawn from one sample of a study of blood T cell repertoires in COVID-19. TCRdb's copy holds only in-frame clones and misses some; the assay was immunoSEQ multiplex PCR. The sample includes 70,000 to 95,000 clones, 80% to 90% of them seen just once. The sequenced material came from peripheral blood. The source is a human donor in a cohort sampled during active COVID-19. The CDR3 runs from the conserved cysteine through the conserved F or W. Fields, in order: J gene, D gene, V gene, clone size, CDR3 protein, CDR3 DNA. D genes are given only for firm matches. Size is stated for part of the rows, as once, few or many counts, or as a class when the clone is expanded.

j_call: TRBJ1-1
d_call: TRBD1
v_call: TRBV24-1
clone_size: NA
cdr3_aa: CATSSGGSTEAFF
cdr3_nt: TGTGCCACCAGTTCAGGGGGGTCGACTGAAGCTTTCTTT

j_call: TRBJ1-5
d_call: TRBD1
v_call: TRBV2
clone_size: NA
cdr3_aa: CASRDGVGQGASQPQHF
cdr3_nt: TGTGCCAGCCGAGACGGCGTAGGACAGGGGGCTTCTCAGCCCCAGCATTTT

j_call: TRBJ2-5
d_call: TRBD2
v_call: TRBV3-1/TRBV3-2
clone_size: NA
cdr3_aa: CASSHGLAGVGETQYF
cdr3_nt: TGTGCCAGCAGCCACGGACTAGCGGGGGTTGGAGAGACCCAGTACTTC

j_call: TRBJ2-5
d_call: TRBD2
v_call: TRBV4-2
clone_size: many
cdr3_aa: CASSLGLAGGQETQYF
cdr3_nt: TGTGCCAGCAGCCTAGGACTAGCGGGGGGGCAAGAGACCCAGTACTTC

j_call: TRBJ2-2
d_call: TRBD2
v_call: TRBV7-9
clone_size: NA
cdr3_aa: CASTELAGVTGELFF
cdr3_nt: TGTGCCAGCACCGAACTAGCGGGGGTCACCGGGGAGCTGTTTTTT

j_call: TRBJ1-6
d_call: NA
v_call: TRBV11-2
clone_size: NA
cdr3_aa: CASSLGQTNSPLHF
cdr3_nt: TGTGCCAGCAGCTTAGGACAGACGAATTCACCCCTCCACTTT

j_call: TRBJ1-1
d_call: TRBD1
v_call: TRBV18
clone_size: few
cdr3_aa: CASSRYLTGETEAFF
cdr3_nt: TGTGCCAGCTCGCGATATTTGACAGGGGAGACTGAAGCTTTCTTT

j_call: TRBJ2-5
d_call: TRBD2
v_call: TRBV3-1/TRBV3-2
clone_size: NA
cdr3_aa: CASSQAAGGAYETQYF
cdr3_nt: TGTGCCAGCAGCCAAGCCGCCGGGGGGGCGTATGAGACCCAGTACTTC

j_call: TRBJ2-3
d_call: TRBD2
v_call: TRBV11-2
clone_size: NA
cdr3_aa: CATTVLAGSTDTQYF
cdr3_nt: TGTGCGACGACCGTCCTAGCGGGGTCCACAGATACGCAGTATTTT

j_call: TRBJ2-1
d_call: TRBD1
v_call: TRBV7-2
clone_size: once
cdr3_aa: CASSSRDRSLNEQFF
cdr3_nt: TGTGCCAGCAGCTCCCGGGACAGGTCTCTGAATGAGCAGTTCTTC

j_call: TRBJ2-1
d_call: NA
v_call: TRBV2
clone_size: NA
cdr3_aa: CASSDGRSSYNEQFF
cdr3_nt: TGTGCCAGCAGTGATGGGCGTAGCTCCTACAATGAGCAGTTCTTC

j_call: TRBJ2-1
d_call: TRBD1
v_call: TRBV7-3
clone_size: NA
cdr3_aa: CASSPRTGAIYEQFF
cdr3_nt: TGTGCCAGCAGCCCTCGGACAGGGGCCATTTATGAGCAGTTCTTC

j_call: TRBJ1-1
d_call: NA
v_call: TRBV5-8
clone_size: few
cdr3_aa: CASSLFQANTEAFF
cdr3_nt: TGTGCCAGCAGCTTGTTTCAGGCGAACACTGAAGCTTTCTTT

j_call: TRBJ2-1
d_call: NA
v_call: TRBV9
clone_size: NA
cdr3_aa: CASSVAGSNEQFF
cdr3_nt: TGTGCCAGCAGCGTAGCTGGCTCAAATGAGCAGTTCTTC

j_call: TRBJ1-4
d_call: NA
v_call: TRBV4-1
clone_size: NA
cdr3_aa: CASSHEPTGGLFF
cdr3_nt: TGCGCCAGCAGCCATGAACCGACAGGTGGACTGTTTTTT

j_call: TRBJ2-2
d_call: NA
v_call: TRBV4-3
clone_size: NA
cdr3_aa: CASSQPPGNTGELFF
cdr3_nt: TGCGCCAGCAGCCAACCTCCGGGGAACACCGGGGAGCTGTTTTTT

j_call: TRBJ1-5
d_call: NA
v_call: TRBV6-2/TRBV6-3
clone_size: NA
cdr3_aa: CASSYQGRQPQHF
cdr3_nt: TGTGCCAGCAGTTACCAGGGTAGACAGCCCCAGCATTTT

j_call: TRBJ2-1
d_call: TRBD2
v_call: TRBV13
clone_size: NA
cdr3_aa: CASSLSGGGLNEQFF
cdr3_nt: TGTGCCAGCAGCCTCTCCGGGGGGGGCCTCAATGAGCAGTTCTTC

j_call: TRBJ2-7
d_call: TRBD1
v_call: TRBV28
clone_size: NA
cdr3_aa: CASRRQGTYEQYF
cdr3_nt: TGTGCCAGCAGAAGACAGGGGACCTACGAGCAGTACTTC

j_call: TRBJ2-3
d_call: NA
v_call: TRBV5-8
clone_size: NA
cdr3_aa: CASSLDRARTDTQYF
cdr3_nt: TGTGCCAGCAGCTTGGACAGGGCAAGGACAGATACGCAGTATTTT

j_call: TRBJ2-7
d_call: TRBD1
v_call: TRBV5-1
clone_size: NA
cdr3_aa: CASSQQGTEQYF
cdr3_nt: TGCGCCAGCAGCCAACAGGGGACCGAGCAGTACTTC

j_call: TRBJ2-7
d_call: TRBD1
v_call: TRBV6-5
clone_size: NA
cdr3_aa: CASSYAYRGYEQYF
cdr3_nt: TGTGCCAGCAGTTACGCATACAGGGGTTACGAGCAGTACTTC

j_call: TRBJ1-5
d_call: TRBD1
v_call: TRBV6-5
clone_size: once
cdr3_aa: CASSQQGARQPQHF
cdr3_nt: TGTGCCAGCAGTCAGCAGGGGGCGAGACAGCCCCAGCATTTT

j_call: TRBJ1-5
d_call: NA
v_call: TRBV4-3
clone_size: NA
cdr3_aa: CASSQDWGEQPQHF
cdr3_nt: TGCGCCAGCAGCCAAGATTGGGGGGAACAGCCCCAGCATTTT

j_call: TRBJ2-3
d_call: NA
v_call: TRBV6-5
clone_size: NA
cdr3_aa: CASSYLGGRGTDTQYF
cdr3_nt: TGTGCCAGCAGTTACCTCGGGGGTCGGGGCACAGATACGCAGTATTTT

j_call: TRBJ1-1
d_call: NA
v_call: TRBV10-3
clone_size: NA
cdr3_aa: CAISDVGQSNTEAFF
cdr3_nt: TGTGCCATCAGTGATGTTGGACAATCGAACACTGAAGCTTTCTTT

j_call: TRBJ2-5
d_call: NA
v_call: TRBV9
clone_size: NA
cdr3_aa: CASSSHLRGTQETQYF
cdr3_nt: TGTGCCAGCAGCTCTCACCTGAGGGGGACCCAAGAGACCCAGTACTTC

j_call: TRBJ1-2
d_call: NA
v_call: TRBV4-1
clone_size: NA
cdr3_aa: CASSQDPRVNYGYTF
cdr3_nt: TGCGCCAGCAGCCAAGATCCCAGGGTTAACTATGGCTACACCTTC

j_call: TRBJ2-2
d_call: NA
v_call: TRBV7-9
clone_size: NA
cdr3_aa: CASSILTSTGELFF
cdr3_nt: TGTGCCAGCAGCATACTGACAAGCACCGGGGAGCTGTTTTTT

j_call: TRBJ1-6
d_call: NA
v_call: TRBV6-5
clone_size: NA
cdr3_aa: CASSPREGNSPLHF
cdr3_nt: TGTGCCAGCAGTCCCAGGGAAGGGAATTCACCCCTCCACTTT

j_call: TRBJ2-1
d_call: NA
v_call: TRBV7-9
clone_size: NA
cdr3_aa: CASSLRQGGFALYNEQFF
cdr3_nt: TGTGCCAGCAGCTTAAGGCAGGGTGGGTTCGCGCTATACAATGAGCAGTTCTTC

j_call: TRBJ2-7
d_call: NA
v_call: TRBV7-2
clone_size: NA
cdr3_aa: CASSLGSLPRDEQYF
cdr3_nt: TGTGCCAGCAGCTTAGGCTCTCTACCGAGGGACGAGCAGTACTTC

j_call: TRBJ2-3
d_call: NA
v_call: TRBV28
clone_size: NA
cdr3_aa: CASSLRGGPSTDTQYF
cdr3_nt: TGTGCCAGCAGTTTGCGCGGGGGCCCCTCCACAGATACGCAGTATTTT

j_call: TRBJ1-5
d_call: NA
v_call: TRBV19
clone_size: NA
cdr3_aa: CASRDGGQGRHQPQHF
cdr3_nt: TGTGCCAGTAGGGACGGAGGGCAGGGAAGGCATCAGCCCCAGCATTTT

j_call: TRBJ2-3
d_call: TRBD2
v_call: TRBV19
clone_size: NA
cdr3_aa: CASRLLAGGPHTQYF
cdr3_nt: TGTGCCAGTAGACTACTTGCGGGGGGGCCACATACGCAGTATTTT

j_call: TRBJ2-2
d_call: TRBD2
v_call: TRBV5-4
clone_size: NA
cdr3_aa: CASSSQTSGGSRELFF
cdr3_nt: TGTGCCAGCAGCAGTCAGACTAGCGGGGGGTCGCGTGAGCTGTTTTTT

j_call: TRBJ1-1
d_call: NA
v_call: TRBV10-1
clone_size: NA
cdr3_aa: CASSARVPEAFF
cdr3_nt: TGCGCCAGCAGTGCGAGGGTCCCTGAAGCTTTCTTT

j_call: TRBJ2-1
d_call: TRBD2
v_call: TRBV9
clone_size: NA
cdr3_aa: CASSVGSGGVSRNEQFF
cdr3_nt: TGTGCCAGCAGCGTAGGTAGCGGGGGGGTCTCACGCAATGAGCAGTTCTTC

j_call: TRBJ1-5
d_call: NA
v_call: TRBV6-6
clone_size: NA
cdr3_aa: CASSKETGQPQHF
cdr3_nt: TGTGCCAGCAGTAAGGAAACAGGACAGCCCCAGCATTTT

j_call: TRBJ2-3
d_call: NA
v_call: TRBV5-1
clone_size: NA
cdr3_aa: CASSLVGGPDTQYF
cdr3_nt: TGCGCCAGCAGCTTGGTCGGGGGGCCAGATACGCAGTATTTT

j_call: TRBJ2-7
d_call: TRBD1
v_call: TRBV27
clone_size: few
cdr3_aa: CASSSPTGTVSYEQYF
cdr3_nt: TGTGCCAGCAGTTCCCCAACCGGGACAGTCTCCTACGAGCAGTACTTC